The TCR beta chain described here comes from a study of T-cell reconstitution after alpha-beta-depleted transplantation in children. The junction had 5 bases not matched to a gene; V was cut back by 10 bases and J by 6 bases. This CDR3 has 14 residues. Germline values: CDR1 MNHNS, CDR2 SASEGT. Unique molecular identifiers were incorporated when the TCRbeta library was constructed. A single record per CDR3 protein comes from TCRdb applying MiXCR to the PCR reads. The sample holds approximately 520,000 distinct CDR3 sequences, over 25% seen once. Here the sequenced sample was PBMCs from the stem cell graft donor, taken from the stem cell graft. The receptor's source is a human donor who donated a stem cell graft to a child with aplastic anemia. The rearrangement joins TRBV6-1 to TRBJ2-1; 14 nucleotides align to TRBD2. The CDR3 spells CATGGLAGVNEQFF. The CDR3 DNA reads TGTGCCACCGGGGGACTAGCGGGAGTCAATGAGCAGTTCTTC.